This is a list of T cell receptor beta chains from one sample in a study of blood T cell repertoires in COVID-19. The repertoire was sequenced with immunoSEQ multiplex PCR; TCRdb's copy has only in-frame clones and lacks some. The repertoire holds some 200,000 clones, around 83% seen once, with roughly 2.8% in the top ten. Sequencing used peripheral blood. The origin of the receptors is a man aged 50 or older who had recovered from COVID-19. Each CDR3 is given with its conserved first and last residue. The D gene is left open where the match is weak. Clone size is shown for a subset of rows, as once, few, many or a class of expanded clone.

>.|.|TRBV6-6|TRBJ2-6
TGTGCCAGCAGTCCCTGGGGGGTGGGTTTCTCTGGGGCCAACGTCCTGACTTTC
CASSPWGVGFSGANVLTF
>once|.|TRBV11-3|TRBJ1-1
TGTGCCAGCAGCTTGACAGGTCCGGCTGAAGCTTTCTTT
CASSLTGPAEAFF
>few|TRBD1|TRBV5-1|TRBJ2-1
TGCGCCAGCAGCTTGACCCTGGACAGGGTGTTCTTC
CASSLTLDRVFF
>.|.|TRBV27|TRBJ1-5
TGTGCCAGCAGTTCGTGGGCTGGGCAGCCCCAGCATTTT
CASSSWAGQPQHF
>.|TRBD1|TRBV6-5|TRBJ1-1
TGTGCCAGCAGCTCTTACACAGGGGGAAACACTGAAGCTTTCTTT
CASSSYTGGNTEAFF
>few|.|TRBV6-2/TRBV6-3|TRBJ2-7
TGTGCCAGCAGTTACCTCTACGAGCAGTACTTC
CASSYLYEQYF
>.|.|TRBV18|TRBJ1-5
TGTGCCAGCTCACCCTTACAGCTCCAAACGAGCAATCAGCCCCAGCATTTT
CASSPLQLQTSNQPQHF
>.|.|TRBV19|TRBJ1-2
TGTGCCAGTAGTATCCCAGGGGCTTTCTATGGCTACACCTTC
CASSIPGAFYGYTF
>.|.|TRBV6-5|TRBJ1-2
TGTGCCAGCATCCGGACTGGGGTGTATGGCTACACCTTC
CASIRTGVYGYTF
>.|TRBD2|TRBV5-4|TRBJ2-2
TGTGCCAGCAGCTTGGCTAGCGGGAGTCTTTCCGGGGAGCTGTTTTTT
CASSLASGSLSGELFF
>.|TRBD2|TRBV19|TRBJ2-2
TGTGCCAGTAGTATAGTTAGCGGGAGGGCCACTACCGGGGAGCTGTTTTTT
CASSIVSGRATTGELFF
>.|.|TRBV19|TRBJ1-1
TGTGCCAGTAGTCTGGACAGCCTTCGTAAAGCTTTCTTT
CASSLDSLRKAFF
>.|TRBD1|TRBV19|TRBJ1-1
TGTGCCAGTACCCATGGAGGGGGCGGAACTGAAGCTTTCTTT
CASTHGGGGTEAFF
>.|.|TRBV5-6|TRBJ1-2
TGTGCCAGCGGCCCCGTTGACACCAACTATGGCTACACCTTC
CASGPVDTNYGYTF
>.|TRBD1|TRBV27|TRBJ1-2
TGTGCCAGCAGTTCCGTCCGACAGGGGCACGGCTACACCTTC
CASSSVRQGHGYTF
>.|.|TRBV13|TRBJ2-5
TGTGCCAGCAGCTTGATGGGACTCAAAGAGACCCAGTACTTC
CASSLMGLKETQYF
>.|.|TRBV19|TRBJ1-5
TGTGCCAGTAGTAACCGACAGAATAATCAGCCCCAGCATTTT
CASSNRQNNQPQHF
>.|TRBD2|TRBV18|TRBJ2-1
TGTGCCAGCTCACCACTCCGGACTAGCGGGAGCTACAATGAGCAGTTCTTC
CASSPLRTSGSYNEQFF